This TCR beta chain was sequenced for a study of shared clonotypes between healthy human individuals. The study, taken as a whole, reports: The sole specimen, blood, was sampled, and tissue repertoires likely differ.

Comment on this clone: Its antigen is not identified.

This CDR3 comprises 14 residues. Germline CDR1 MDHEN, CDR2 SYDVKM. The germline V and J ends were trimmed by 6 bases and 2 bases, with 14 bases remaining between them. Here immunoSEQ multiplex PCR was the method, and the copy in TCRdb shows in-frame clones only, minus some. The sample has 1 million to 1.3 million clones, 70% to 80% seen once. J is TRBJ2-7 and V is TRBV28, with a tentative D call TRBD1 (6 bases). The sequenced sample was memory CD4+ T cells from PBMCs. Subset specified: CD45RA-negative fraction. The receptor was derived from a man younger than 30 in good health. Some clones in this sample may be carry-over from other donors' samples. CDR3 bases: TGTGCCAGCAGCCTTCAACAGGGAACCTACGAGCAGTACTTC. Translating gives CASSLQQGTYEQYF.